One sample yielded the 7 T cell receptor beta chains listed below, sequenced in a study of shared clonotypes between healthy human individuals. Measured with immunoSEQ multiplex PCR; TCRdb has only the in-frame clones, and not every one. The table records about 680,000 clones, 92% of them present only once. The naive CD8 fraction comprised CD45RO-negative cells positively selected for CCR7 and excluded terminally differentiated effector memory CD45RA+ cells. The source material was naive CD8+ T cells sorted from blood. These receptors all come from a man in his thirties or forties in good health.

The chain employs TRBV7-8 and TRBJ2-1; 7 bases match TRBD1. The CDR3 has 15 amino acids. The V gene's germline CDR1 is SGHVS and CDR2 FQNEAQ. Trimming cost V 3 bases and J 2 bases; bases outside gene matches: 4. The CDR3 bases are TGTGCCAGCAGCTTCGACAGGGTCCCCTACAATGAGCAGTTCTTC. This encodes CASSFDRVPYNEQFF. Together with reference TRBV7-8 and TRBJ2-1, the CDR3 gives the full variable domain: GAGVSQSPRYKVAKRGQDVALRCDPISGHVSLFWYQQALGQGPEFLTYFQNEAQLDKSGLPSDRFFAERPEGSVSTLKIQRTQQEDSAVYLCASSFDRVPYNEQFFGPGTRLTVL.

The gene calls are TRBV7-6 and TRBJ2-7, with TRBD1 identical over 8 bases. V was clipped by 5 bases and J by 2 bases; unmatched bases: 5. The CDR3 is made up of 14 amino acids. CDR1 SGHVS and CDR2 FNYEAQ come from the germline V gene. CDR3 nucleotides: TGTGCCAGCAGCCGGGGGACAGGCCCCTACGAGCAGTACTTC. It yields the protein CASSRGTGPYEQYF.

The DNA for the CDR3 is TGCGCCAGCAGCTTGCGAGGGAGTGGGGTCACAGATACGCAGTATTTT. Protein: CASSLRGSGVTDTQYF. The rearrangement joins TRBV5-1 to TRBJ2-3, with a possible D match to TRBD2 (5 bases). The germline V gene encodes CDR1 SGHRS and CDR2 YFSETQ. This CDR3 comprises 16 residues. V lost 1 base, J lost 2 bases, and 14 bases lay in between.

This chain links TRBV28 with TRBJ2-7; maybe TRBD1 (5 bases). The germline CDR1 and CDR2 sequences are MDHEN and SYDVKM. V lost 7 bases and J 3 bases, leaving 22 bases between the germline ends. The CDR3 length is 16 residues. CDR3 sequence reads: CASIDPSGFGNYEQYF. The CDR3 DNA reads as TGTGCCAGCATCGACCCCTCAGGGTTCGGTAACTACGAGCAGTACTTC.

The CDR3 region has the DNA TGTGCCAGCAGCTTAGGGACTAGCGGGCTTAGAATCAATGAGCAGTTCTTC. Translated, it gives CASSLGTSGLRINEQFF. The J gene is TRBJ2-1, the V gene TRBV11-2, with TRBD2 identical over 11 bases. Germline assignment: CDR1 SGHAT and CDR2 FQNNGV. V shed 1 base, J shed 6 bases, and the junction held 8 bases outside the gene matches. The CDR3 length is 17 residues.

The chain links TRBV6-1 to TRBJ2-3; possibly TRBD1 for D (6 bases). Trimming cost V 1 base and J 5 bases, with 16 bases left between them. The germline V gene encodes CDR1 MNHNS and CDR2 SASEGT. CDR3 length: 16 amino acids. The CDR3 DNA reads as TGTGCCAGCAGTGAAGATCGCAGGGGAAGGGGAGATACGCAGTATTTT. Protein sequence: CASSEDRRGRGDTQYF.

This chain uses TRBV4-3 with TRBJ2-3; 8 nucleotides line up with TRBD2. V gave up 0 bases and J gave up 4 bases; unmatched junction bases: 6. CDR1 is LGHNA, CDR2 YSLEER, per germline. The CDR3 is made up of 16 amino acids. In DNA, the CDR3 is TGCGCCAGCAGCCAAGATCCAGCGGGAGATGCAGATACGCAGTATTTT. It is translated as CASSQDPAGDADTQYF.